These 21 T cell receptor beta chains were sequenced from one sample in a study of molecular identifiers for immune sequencing clone quantification. TCRdb re-called the PCR reads with MiXCR, one entry per CDR3 protein. Altogether under 650,000 distinct CDR3 sequences are present, less than 20% being singletons, with the ten largest covering roughly 0.9%. The sequenced sample consisted of naive CD8+ T cells from blood, with Jurkat cell RNA spiked in. Subset reported: FACS-sorted CD8+CD4-CCR7+CD45RA+ naive T cells. The receptors here all came from a human donor in good health. Some libraries in this study had Jurkat cell RNA spiked in.

This clonotype was counted many times. The gene calls are TRBV27 and TRBJ2-2, with 9 positions matching TRBD1. V trimming: 10 bases; J trimming: 3 bases; junction bases outside the gene matches: 9. CDR1 is MNHEY and CDR2 is SMNVEV in the germline V gene (reference sequence). The CDR3 loop spans 15 amino acids. CDR3 amino acids: CATRIRTGDTGELFF. The CDR3 DNA reads as TGTGCCACCAGAATCAGGACAGGGGACACCGGGGAGCTGTTTTTT.

To note about this clonotype: This may be a read error, as it is one base from a much larger clone. V and J are TRBV30 and TRBJ2-1; TRBD2 matches 8 bases. The germline gives CDR1 GTSNPN, CDR2 SVGIG (reference sequence). CDR3 length: 15 amino acids. The CDR3 reads CAWSLIGGAYNEQVF. The CDR3 coding sequence is TGTGCCTGGAGTCTGATCGGGGGGGCCTACAATGAGCAGGTCTTC.

In this sample, this clonotype turned up many times. This rearrangement joins TRBV27 to TRBJ2-5; D is possibly TRBD1 or TRBD2 (5 bases each). Germline-derived CDR1 and CDR2 are MNHEY and SMNVEV (reference sequence). V was clipped by 4 bases and J by 5 bases, with 17 bases between them. The CDR3 loop spans 15 amino acids. CDR3 DNA sequence: TGTGCCAGCAGTTCCCTCCTGGGACCAGCGGAGACCCAGTACTTC. As protein: CASSSLLGPAETQYF.

This clonotype was detected many times. This chain joins TRBV6-5 and TRBJ1-1, with D unclear. V was shortened by 4 bases and J by 5 bases, with 17 bases between the two germline ends. The germline gives CDR1 MNHEY, CDR2 SVGAGI. This CDR3 contains 15 residues. The CDR3 protein is CASSSGIPIGTEAFF. The CDR3 DNA reads TGTGCCAGCAGTTCGGGGATCCCGATCGGGACTGAAGCTTTCTTT.

This clonotype was observed at least ten times. The rearrangement links TRBV6-2 or TRBV6-3 to TRBJ1-1; possible D gene TRBD1, 6 bases. Germline assignment: CDR1 MNHEY and CDR2 SVGEGT. Trimming left V 4 bases short and J 2 bases short, with 11 bases between. The CDR3 sequence is 14 residues long. This CDR3 reads CASSFWGANTEAFF. The CDR3 bases are TGTGCCAGCAGTTTTTGGGGGGCCAACACTGAAGCTTTCTTT.

On this clonotype itself: This may be a read error, as it is one base from a much larger clone. The gene calls are TRBV6-5 and TRBJ2-7; D is possibly TRBD2 (6 bases). Germline V gene sequence: CDR1 MNHEY, CDR2 SVGAGI. The CDR3 length is 14 residues. This chain's CDR3 is CASGYDGSQYEQYF. The CDR3 DNA sequence: TGTGCCAGCGGTTACGACGGGAGTCAGTACGAGCAGTACTTC.

A few counts support this clonotype. The chain carries TRBV19 and TRBJ1-1; D remains unclear. Looked up from germline, CDR1 is LNHDA and CDR2 is SQIVND (reference sequence). Trimming stripped 6 bases from V and 1 base from J, with 9 bases between. The CDR3 consists of 13 residues. CDR3 residues: CASSHSGNTEAFF. The CDR3 DNA sequence: TGTGCCAGTAGCCACAGTGGGAACACTGAAGCTTTCTTT.

This clonotype was counted ten times or more. This chain connects TRBV12-3 or TRBV12-4 to TRBJ2-7, with unresolved D. Trimming took 6 bases from V and 6 from J, leaving 18 bases between them. The CDR3 runs to 14 residues. CDR3 sequence: CASSYLGGLSEQYF. In DNA, the CDR3 is TGTGCCAGCAGCTACCTAGGTGGGCTATCCGAGCAGTACTTC.

In its sample, this clonotype was seen many times. The J gene is TRBJ2-5, the V gene TRBV5-4; a possible D gene is TRBD2 (6 bases). The ends were cut back, 4 bases at V and 1 base at J, with 20 bases in the middle. Germline CDR1 reads SGHNT; CDR2 reads YYREEE (reference sequence). This CDR3 contains 17 residues. CDR3: CASSPEVSGGAQETQYF. In nucleotides, the CDR3 is TGTGCCAGCAGCCCGGAAGTCAGCGGCGGGGCCCAAGAGACCCAGTACTTC.

With regard to this clonotype: Given a much more abundant clone one base away, this may be a read error. The rearrangement uses TRBV6-6 and TRBJ2-3; 11 bases fit TRBD2. This CDR3 has 15 amino acids. Germline CDR1 reads MNHNY; CDR2 reads SVGAGI (reference sequence). CDR3 DNA: TGTGCCAGCAGGGGACTAGCGGATATCACAGGTACGCAGTATTTT. This translates into CASRGLADITGTQYF.

The table lists this clonotype with many counts. In DNA, the CDR3 is TGTGCCAGCAGCGTAGGGGGATCGCGCAATCAGCCCCAGCATTTT. Translated, it gives CASSVGGSRNQPQHF. The chain carries TRBV9 and TRBJ1-5; D gene uncertain. This CDR3 is 15 amino acids long. V lost 0 bases and J lost 2, with 9 bases in between. From germline, CDR1 is SGDLS and CDR2 YYNGEE.

This clonotype occurred many times. The chain has TRBV6-5 and TRBJ2-7; D is unclear. Trimming stripped 0 bases from V and 1 base from J, with 10 bases between. This CDR3 has 15 amino acids. Germline V gene data show CDR1 as MNHEY and CDR2 as SVGAGI. The CDR3 DNA sequence: TGTGCCAGCAGTTACTCGGACCCGAGGTCCTACGAGCAGTACTTC. Amino acid sequence: CASSYSDPRSYEQYF.

This clonotype was counted many times. The chain recombines TRBV29-1 with TRBJ2-3; D gene ambiguous. Trimming took 7 bases from V and 1 from J, leaving 21 bases between them. CDR1 and CDR2 (germline): SQVTM, ANQGSEA. The CDR3 has 16 amino acids. The chain's CDR3 is CSALGLNKLRTDTQYF. As DNA, the CDR3 is TGCAGCGCCCTTGGGCTAAACAAACTCCGCACAGATACGCAGTATTTT.

With regard to this clonotype: A much larger clone lies one base from this, so it may be a read error. The V call is TRBV5-6, the J call TRBJ1-2; D remains unclear. The CDR3 has 13 amino acids. Germline V lookup: CDR1 SGHDT, CDR2 YYEEEE. The CDR3 bases are TGTGCCGGCAGCGCATCAAATAACTATGGCTACACCTTC. Translating it yields CAGSASNNYGYTF.

Many counts were recorded for this clonotype. This rearrangement joins TRBV5-4 to TRBJ1-1, with D uncertain. V dropped 0 bases and J dropped 8 bases, with 8 bases sitting between them. Germline values: CDR1 SGHNT, CDR2 YYREEE (reference sequence). The CDR3 runs to 12 residues. The CDR3 DNA reads as TGTGCCAGCAGCTTGGGGCAGCTAGAAGCTTTCTTT. It codes for CASSLGQLEAFF.

There are a few counts of this clonotype. V gene TRBV7-6 combines with J gene TRBJ2-3; 10 nucleotides line up with TRBD2. V lost 5 bases and J lost 1; bases outside the gene matches: 6. The CDR3 spans 16 residues. Germline CDR1 reads SGHVS; CDR2 reads FNYEAQ. CDR3 nucleotide sequence: TGTGCCAGCAGCCCCGGGACTAGCGAGGGCACAGATACGCAGTATTTT. This codes for CASSPGTSEGTDTQYF.

This clonotype was recorded many times. J is TRBJ1-6 and V is TRBV23-1; D remains ambiguous. TRBV23-1 is identified as an open reading frame with a role that is uncertain. The CDR3 runs to 14 residues. The V and J ends lost 4 bases and 9 bases respectively, with 13 bases between them. Written as DNA, the CDR3 is TGCGCCAGCAGTCGCCATCTACTGCGTTCACCCCTCCACTTT. It codes for CASSRHLLRSPLHF.

The chain is built from TRBV27 and TRBJ2-3; no clear D gene. The CDR3 runs 15 residues. CDR1 and CDR2 (germline): MNHEY, SMNVEV (reference sequence). V was cut by 1 base and J by 3 bases, with 11 bases left in between. The chain's CDR3 is CASSLYLLGTDTQYF. The DNA of the CDR3 is TGTGCCAGCAGTTTATATCTCCTTGGAACAGATACGCAGTATTTT.

This clonotype was observed at least ten times. The rearrangement uses TRBV7-9 and TRBJ2-3; D not resolved. V lost 4 bases to trimming and J lost 8 bases, with 22 bases between them. The CDR3 loop spans 16 amino acids. From germline, CDR1 is SEHNR and CDR2 FQNEAQ (reference sequence). The CDR3 sequence: CASSSDVARARGTQYF. The CDR3 region has the DNA TGTGCCAGCAGCTCCGACGTAGCACGTGCCCGAGGTACGCAGTATTTT.

At least ten counts were recorded for this clonotype. V gene TRBV20-1 combines with J gene TRBJ2-2, with no clear D. Germline CDR1 DFQATT, CDR2 SNEGSKA (reference sequence). The CDR3 runs to 13 residues. The V gene lost 5 bases and the J gene lost 0 bases, with 7 bases spanning the gap. The CDR3 loop is CSAQLANTGELFF. CDR3 nucleotides: TGCAGTGCTCAGTTAGCGAACACCGGGGAGCTGTTTTTT.

Points on this clonotype: This clone may be a read error of a much larger clone one base away. The rearrangement joins TRBV5-6 to TRBJ1-5; D is ambiguous. From germline, CDR1 is SGHDT and CDR2 YYEEEE. The CDR3 sequence is 19 residues long. The CDR3 loop reads CASGLGAGNIEIGNQPQHF. The CDR3 coding sequence is TGTGCCAGCGGCTTGGGTGCAGGAAACATAGAGATAGGCAATCAGCCCCAGCATTTT.